This T cell receptor (beta chain) was obtained from a study of T-cell memory formation after mild COVID-19 (dated by TCRdb to about 2021). Study-wide context: Most TCR sequence clusters were specific to one of the two donors. Two young, previously healthy adult volunteers, one female and one male, were included in the cohort. Longitudinal TCRalpha and TCRbeta repertoire sequencing tracked T-cell clones expanding and contracting after mild COVID-19 in two donors.

The germline V gene (reference sequence) gives CDR1 as LGHDT and CDR2 as YNNKEL. There are 12 amino acids in the CDR3, from cysteine to phenylalanine inclusive. Only the CDR3 part of the read is kept: 36 bases, read in frame from the first base. Trimming at the junction amounts to 4 bases on V and 9 bases on J, and the germline ends lie 12 bases apart. General conclusions and limits of the study: From day 15 to 85, contracting clones showed balanced CD4/CD8 phenotypes, whereas a second wave of clones that expanded from day 15 to 37 leaned towards CD4+. Some responding clones were detected in pre-infection memory, suggesting pre-existing cross-reactive memory T cells joined the SARS-CoV-2 response. SARS-CoV-2 specificity was not confirmed for the second-wave clones peaking on day 37. Contracting CD4+ clones were found mainly in CM and EM memory subsets, while CD8+ clones were enriched in EMRA. The study covered only a couple of mild cases, and larger cohorts including severe cases with pre-infection samples were considered necessary.

PBMCs were isolated by Ficoll-Paque density gradient centrifugation. TCRdb shows the sequencer as Illumina NovaSeq 6000. TCRalpha and TCRbeta cDNA libraries were constructed by 5'RACE with constant-segment primers, with sample barcodes and unique molecular identifiers being introduced. Trizol reagent was used to extract RNA from every sample. Library amplification was performed in two PCR steps, and a second sample barcode and Illumina TruSeq adapters were introduced in the second step. Libraries were sequenced on an Illumina NovaSeq with 2 x 150 bp paired-end reads. Turning to the authors' computational methods: With migec v1.2.7, reads were demultiplexed and then collapsed into UMI-guided consensus sequences. With mixcr v2.1.11, UMI consensuses were aligned to TRA and TRB V and J templates and assembled into clonotypes. Expanded or contracted clonotypes were those called significant by both edgeR and NoisET, with noise models trained on biological replicates. For edgeR calls, a false discovery rate-adjusted p below 0.01 and a log2 fold-change threshold of 1 were applied. As an exploratory analysis of dynamics, PCA with hierarchical clustering was applied to max-normalized trajectories of the 1000 most abundant clonotypes. The CD4 or CD8 phenotype of responding clones was assigned using the separately sequenced CD4+ and CD8+ repertoires. Using fastp at Q25 and MiXCR, TCRdb reprocessed the public reads and kept productive beta chains. For every CDR3 protein sequence, its rows merge into one entry that carries the most common genes and DNA. In this record, the V and J calls reflect TCRdb's handling and not the investigators' own analysis. This sample is represented by around 300,000 distinct CDR3 sequences; roughly an eighth of them were singletons. The top ten clones comprise roughly a fifth of the sample.

A few counts support this clonotype. Its specific antigen is unknown. No clone much larger than this one lies a single base away; base qualities are absent. The sequence was obtained from a man younger than 35 who had mild COVID-19 (a few samples of this study predate the infection). The sample titles of this study are shuffled in the database, so cell type and time point are left out; the donor was told from shared clones. The rearranged chain carries TRBV3-1 and TRBJ2-5; the D gene is unclear. Material for sequencing was PBMCs or a T cell subset sorted from them (not recorded which). The nucleotides read TGTGCCAGCAGCCCTAGAGATGAGTCCCAGTACTTC. Protein translation: CASSPRDESQYF.